The clone carrying this TCR beta chain was counted a few times. Its target is not known. The data originate from a study of cytomegalovirus exposure and HLA in healthy donors. Use of 60 Vbeta and 13 Jbeta primers characterized the PCR. The repertoire was sequenced with immunoSEQ multiplex PCR; TCRdb's copy has only in-frame clones and lacks some. The repertoire includes around 140,000 clones, roughly four fifths of them detected once, and roughly 7.2% sits in the top ten. With 6 bases clipped from V and 0 bases from J, the junction kept 3 bases outside the gene matches. This CDR3 is built from 14 residues. Germline-derived CDR1 and CDR2 are SGHRS and YFSETQ. Broader study findings: Follow-up analysis later connected one missense variant in DCLRE1C with trimming of TCR beta V- and J-genes. In terms of immune exposure information, only CMV serostatus was available. TRBV6-2, TRBV6-3 and some other V segments were unresolvable in 87-base-pair reads.

The V gene is TRBV5-1, the J gene TRBJ1-1; 9 bases agree with TRBD1. The material sequenced was PBMCs. This TCR was sampled from a male donor in good health and CMV-seronegative. In nucleotides, the CDR3 is TGCGCCAGCAAGACAGGGGGTATGAACACTGAAGCTTTCTTT. This sequence encodes CASKTGGMNTEAFF.